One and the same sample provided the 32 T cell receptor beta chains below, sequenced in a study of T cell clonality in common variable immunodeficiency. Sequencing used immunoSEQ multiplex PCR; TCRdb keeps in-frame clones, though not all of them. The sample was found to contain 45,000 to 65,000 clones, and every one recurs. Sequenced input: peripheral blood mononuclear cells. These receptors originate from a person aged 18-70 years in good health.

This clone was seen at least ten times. The CDR3 sequence: CASSLSGTGFAEQYF. The sequenced CDR3 bases are TGTGCCAGCTCACTCTCCGGGACAGGGTTTGCCGAG. The V call is TRBV18, the J call TRBJ2-7; 9 nucleotides agree with TRBD1. The read is 3 residues too short to cover the CDR3 end, so that end is filled in from the germline J gene. V shed 4 bases and J 6 bases; nucleotides not matched to a gene: 10. The germline gives CDR1 KGHSH, CDR2 LQKENI. The CDR3 is made up of 15 amino acids.

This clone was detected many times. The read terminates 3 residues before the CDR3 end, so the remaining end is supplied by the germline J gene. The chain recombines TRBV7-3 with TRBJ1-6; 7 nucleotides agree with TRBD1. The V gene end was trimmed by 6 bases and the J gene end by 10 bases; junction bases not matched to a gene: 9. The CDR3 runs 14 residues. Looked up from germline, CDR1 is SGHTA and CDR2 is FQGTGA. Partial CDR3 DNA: TGTGCCAGCAGGCAGACAGGGATCGGGTCACCC. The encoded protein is CASRQTGIGSP. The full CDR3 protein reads CASRQTGIGSPLHF. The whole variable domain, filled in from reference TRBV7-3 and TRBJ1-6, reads GAGVSQTPSNKVTEKGKYVELRCDPISGHTALYWYRQSLGQGPEFLIYFQGTGAADDSGLPNDRFFAVRPEGSVSTLKIQRTERGDSAVYLCASRQTGIGSPLHFGNGTRLTVT.

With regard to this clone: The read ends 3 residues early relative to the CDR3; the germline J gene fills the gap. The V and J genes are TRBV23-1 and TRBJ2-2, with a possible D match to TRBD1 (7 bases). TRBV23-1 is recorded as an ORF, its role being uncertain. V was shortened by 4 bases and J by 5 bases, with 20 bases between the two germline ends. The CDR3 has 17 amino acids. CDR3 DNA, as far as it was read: TGCGCCAGCAGTCGCGGGATCAGGGGGTCAAGAACCGGGGAG. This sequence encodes CASSRGIRGSRTGE. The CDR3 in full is CASSRGIRGSRTGELFF.

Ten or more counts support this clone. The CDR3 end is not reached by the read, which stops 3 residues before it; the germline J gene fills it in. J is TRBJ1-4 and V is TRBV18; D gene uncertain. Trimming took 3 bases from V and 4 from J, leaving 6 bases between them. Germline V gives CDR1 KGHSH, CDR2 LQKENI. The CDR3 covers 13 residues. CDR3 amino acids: CASSPRSNEKLFF. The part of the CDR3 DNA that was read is TGTGCCAGCTCACCGCGGAGTAATGAAAAA.

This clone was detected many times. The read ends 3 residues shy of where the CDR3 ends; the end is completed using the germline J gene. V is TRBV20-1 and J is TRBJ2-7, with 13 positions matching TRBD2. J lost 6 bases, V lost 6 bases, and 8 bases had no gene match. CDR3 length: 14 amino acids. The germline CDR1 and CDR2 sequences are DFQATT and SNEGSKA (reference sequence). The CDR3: CSARGTSGNGEQYF. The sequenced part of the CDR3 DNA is TGCAGTGCCAGGGGGACTAGCGGGAATGGCGAG.

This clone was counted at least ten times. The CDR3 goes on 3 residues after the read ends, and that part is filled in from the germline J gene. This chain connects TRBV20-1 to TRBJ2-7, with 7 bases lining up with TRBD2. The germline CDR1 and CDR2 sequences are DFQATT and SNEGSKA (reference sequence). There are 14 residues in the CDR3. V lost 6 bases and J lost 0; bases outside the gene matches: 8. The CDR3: CSAGAGLLSYEQYF. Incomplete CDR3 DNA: TGCAGTGCCGGGGCGGGACTACTCTCCTACGAG.

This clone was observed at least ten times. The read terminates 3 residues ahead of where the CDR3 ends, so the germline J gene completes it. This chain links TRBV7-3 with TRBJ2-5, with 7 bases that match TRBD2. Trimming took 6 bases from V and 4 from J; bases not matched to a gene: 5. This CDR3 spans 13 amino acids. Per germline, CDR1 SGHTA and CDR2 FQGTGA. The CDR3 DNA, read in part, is TGTGCCAGCAGTCGCTCTAGCGGAGAGACC. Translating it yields CASSRSSGET. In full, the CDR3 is CASSRSSGETQYF.

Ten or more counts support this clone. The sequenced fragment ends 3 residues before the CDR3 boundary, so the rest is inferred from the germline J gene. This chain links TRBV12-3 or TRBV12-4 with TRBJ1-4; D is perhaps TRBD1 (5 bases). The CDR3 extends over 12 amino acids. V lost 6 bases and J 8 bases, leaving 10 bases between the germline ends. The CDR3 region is CASRGLQEKLFF. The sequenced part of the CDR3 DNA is TGTGCCAGCAGGGGACTACAAGAAAAA.

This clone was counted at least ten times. The covered CDR3 bases are TGCGCCAGCAGTGAGTCGACCGGGACTAGCTACAATGAG. Translated: CASSESTGTSYNE. The CDR3 in its entirety is CASSESTGTSYNEQFF. V gene TRBV10-1 combines with J gene TRBJ2-1, with TRBD2 identical over 8 bases. The CDR3 end is not reached by the read, which stops 3 residues before it; the germline J gene fills it in. With V trimmed by 0 bases and J by 3 bases, 4 bases remained unmatched. CDR1 and CDR2 (germline): WNHNN, SYGVQD (reference sequence). There are 16 residues in the CDR3.

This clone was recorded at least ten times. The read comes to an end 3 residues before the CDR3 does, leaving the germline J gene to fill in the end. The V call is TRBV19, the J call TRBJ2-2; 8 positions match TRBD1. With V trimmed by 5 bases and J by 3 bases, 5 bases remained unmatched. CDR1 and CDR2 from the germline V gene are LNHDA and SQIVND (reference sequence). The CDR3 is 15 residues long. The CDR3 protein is CASSLDRADTGELFF. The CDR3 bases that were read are TGTGCCAGTAGTTTGGACAGGGCCGACACCGGGGAG.

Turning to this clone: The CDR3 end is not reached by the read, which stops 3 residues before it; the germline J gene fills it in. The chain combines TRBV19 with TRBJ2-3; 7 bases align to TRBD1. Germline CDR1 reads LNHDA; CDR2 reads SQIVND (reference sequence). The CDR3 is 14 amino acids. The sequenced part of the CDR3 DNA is TGTGCCAGTAGTATTTCGCGACAGGGAGTTCCG. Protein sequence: CASSISRQGVP. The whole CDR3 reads CASSISRQGVPQYF.

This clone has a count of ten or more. The CDR3 spells CASSSTELRTDTQYF. The CDR3 DNA, read in part, is TGCGCCAGCAGCTCGACGGAATTGCGGACAGATACG. The rearrangement uses TRBV5-1 and TRBJ2-3, with no clear D. The missing CDR3 end, 3 residues past where the read stops, is filled in from the germline J gene. Trimming cost V 3 bases and J 3 bases, with 14 bases left between them. The CDR3 has 15 residues. Germline V gene data show CDR1 as SGHRS and CDR2 as YFSETQ.

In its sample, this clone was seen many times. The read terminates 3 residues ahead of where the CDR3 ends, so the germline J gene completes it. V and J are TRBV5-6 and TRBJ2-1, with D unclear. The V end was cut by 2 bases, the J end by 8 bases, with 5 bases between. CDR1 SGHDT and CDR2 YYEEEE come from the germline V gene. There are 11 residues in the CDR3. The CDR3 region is CASSFRYEQFF. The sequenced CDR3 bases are TGTGCCAGCAGCTTCCGGTATGAG.

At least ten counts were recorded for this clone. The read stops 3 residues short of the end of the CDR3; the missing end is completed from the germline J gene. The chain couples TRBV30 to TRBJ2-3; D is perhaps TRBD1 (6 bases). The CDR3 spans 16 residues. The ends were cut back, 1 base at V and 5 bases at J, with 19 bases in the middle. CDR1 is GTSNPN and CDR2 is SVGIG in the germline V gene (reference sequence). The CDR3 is CAWSDKLQGKEDTQYF. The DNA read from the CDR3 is TGTGCCTGGAGTGACAAGCTACAGGGTAAAGAAGATACG.

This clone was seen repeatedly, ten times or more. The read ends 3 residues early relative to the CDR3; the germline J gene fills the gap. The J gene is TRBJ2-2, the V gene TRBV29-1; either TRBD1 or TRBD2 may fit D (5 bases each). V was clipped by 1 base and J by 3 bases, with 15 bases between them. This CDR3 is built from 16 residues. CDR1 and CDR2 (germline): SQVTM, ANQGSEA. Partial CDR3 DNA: TGCAGCGTTGAAGGAGGGAAGGGCAGGGACACCGGGGAG. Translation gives CSVEGGKGRDTGE. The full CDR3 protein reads CSVEGGKGRDTGELFF.

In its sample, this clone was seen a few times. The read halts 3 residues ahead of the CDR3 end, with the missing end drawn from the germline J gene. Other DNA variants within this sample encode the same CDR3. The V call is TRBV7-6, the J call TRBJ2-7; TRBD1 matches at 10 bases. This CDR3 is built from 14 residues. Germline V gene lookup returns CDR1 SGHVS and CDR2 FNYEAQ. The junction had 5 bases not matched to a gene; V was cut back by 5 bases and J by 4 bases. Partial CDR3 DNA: TGTGCCAGCAGCCCACGGACAGGGGGGTACGAG. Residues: CASSPRTGGYE. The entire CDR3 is CASSPRTGGYEQYF.

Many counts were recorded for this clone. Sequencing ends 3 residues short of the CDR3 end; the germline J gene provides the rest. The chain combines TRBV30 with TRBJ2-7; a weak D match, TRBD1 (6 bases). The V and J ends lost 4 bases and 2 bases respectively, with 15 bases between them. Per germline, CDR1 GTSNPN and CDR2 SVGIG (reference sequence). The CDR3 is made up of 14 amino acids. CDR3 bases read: TGTGCCTGGAAAAGGGGCAGGGGCGCCTACGAG. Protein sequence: CAWKRGRGAYE. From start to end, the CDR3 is CAWKRGRGAYEQYF.

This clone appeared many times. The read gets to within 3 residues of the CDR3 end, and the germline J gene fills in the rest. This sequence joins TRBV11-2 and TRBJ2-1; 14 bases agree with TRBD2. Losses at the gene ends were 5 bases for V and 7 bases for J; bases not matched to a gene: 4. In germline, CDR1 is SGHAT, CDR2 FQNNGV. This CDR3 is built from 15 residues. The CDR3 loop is CASSLGLAGGNEQFF. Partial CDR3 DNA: TGTGCCAGCAGCCTCGGACTAGCGGGAGGTAATGAG.

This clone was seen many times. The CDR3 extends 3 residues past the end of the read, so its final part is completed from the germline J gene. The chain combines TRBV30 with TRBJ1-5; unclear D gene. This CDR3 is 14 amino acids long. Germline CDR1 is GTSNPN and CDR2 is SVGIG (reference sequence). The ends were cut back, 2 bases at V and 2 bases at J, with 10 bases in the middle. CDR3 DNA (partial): TGTGCCTGGAGTCCAGGTTGGGGCAATCAGCCC. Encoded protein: CAWSPGWGNQP. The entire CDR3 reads CAWSPGWGNQPQHF.

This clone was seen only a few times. The CDR3 here is CASSPLAGVYEQYF. CDR3 DNA, as far as it was read: TGTGCCAGCAGTCCACTAGCGGGAGTTTACGAG. This rearrangement joins TRBV27 to TRBJ2-7; 11 bases line up with TRBD2. The observed sequence ends 3 residues before the CDR3 terminus, with the missing tail filled in from the germline J gene. The ends lost 5 bases at V and 4 bases at J; junction bases unmatched: 4. Looked up from germline, CDR1 is MNHEY and CDR2 is SMNVEV (reference sequence). CDR3 size: 14 residues.

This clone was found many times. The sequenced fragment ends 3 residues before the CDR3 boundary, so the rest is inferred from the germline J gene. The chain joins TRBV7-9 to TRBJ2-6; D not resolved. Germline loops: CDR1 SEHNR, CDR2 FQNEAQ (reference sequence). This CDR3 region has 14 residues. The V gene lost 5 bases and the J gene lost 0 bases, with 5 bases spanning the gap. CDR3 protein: CASSTNSGANVLTF. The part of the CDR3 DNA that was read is TGTGCCAGCAGCACTAACTCTGGGGCCAACGTC.

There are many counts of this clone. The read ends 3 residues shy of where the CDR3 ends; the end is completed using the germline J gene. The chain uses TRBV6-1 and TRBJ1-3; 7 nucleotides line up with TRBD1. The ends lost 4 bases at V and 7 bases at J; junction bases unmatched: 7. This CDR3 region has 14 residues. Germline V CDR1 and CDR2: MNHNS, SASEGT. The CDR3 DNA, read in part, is TGTGCCAGCAGTGTTGGGACAGTTTACAACACC. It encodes CASSVGTVYNT. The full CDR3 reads CASSVGTVYNTIYF.

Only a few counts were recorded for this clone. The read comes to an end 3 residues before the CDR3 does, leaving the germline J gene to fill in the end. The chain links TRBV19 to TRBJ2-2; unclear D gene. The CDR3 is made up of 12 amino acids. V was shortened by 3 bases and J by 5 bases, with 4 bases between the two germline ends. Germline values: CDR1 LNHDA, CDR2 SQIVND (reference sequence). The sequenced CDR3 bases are TGTGCCAGTAGTATTCCTACCGGGGAG. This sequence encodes CASSIPTGE. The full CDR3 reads CASSIPTGELFF.

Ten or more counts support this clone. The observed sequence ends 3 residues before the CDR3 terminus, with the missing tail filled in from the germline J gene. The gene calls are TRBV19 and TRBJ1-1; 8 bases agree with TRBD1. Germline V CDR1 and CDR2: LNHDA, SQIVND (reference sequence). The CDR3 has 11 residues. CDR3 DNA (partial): TGTGCCAGTAGTCGAGACAGGGGT. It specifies CASSRDRG. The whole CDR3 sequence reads CASSRDRGAFF.

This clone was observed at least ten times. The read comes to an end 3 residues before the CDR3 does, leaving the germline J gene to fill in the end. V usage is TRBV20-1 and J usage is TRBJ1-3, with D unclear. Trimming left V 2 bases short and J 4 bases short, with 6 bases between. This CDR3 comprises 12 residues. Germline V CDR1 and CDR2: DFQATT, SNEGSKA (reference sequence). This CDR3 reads CSARTPGNTIYF. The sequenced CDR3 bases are TGCAGTGCTAGAACACCAGGAAACACC.

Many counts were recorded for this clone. The CDR3 sequence: CASSQDLHQPQHF. Incomplete CDR3 DNA: TGTGCCAGCAGCCAAGATCTCCATCAGCCC. V usage is TRBV14 and J usage is TRBJ1-5; D not resolved. The read stops 3 residues short of the end of the CDR3; the missing end is completed from the germline J gene. CDR3 length: 13 residues. CDR1 and CDR2 (germline): SGHDN, FVKESK. The V and J ends lost 0 bases and 5 bases respectively, with 5 bases between them.

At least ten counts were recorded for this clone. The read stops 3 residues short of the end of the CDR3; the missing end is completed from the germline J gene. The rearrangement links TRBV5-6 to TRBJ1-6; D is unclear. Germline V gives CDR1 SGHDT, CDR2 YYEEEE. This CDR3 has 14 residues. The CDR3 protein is CASSLSAVSRTLHF. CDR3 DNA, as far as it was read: TGTGCCAGCAGCTTAAGCGCGGTTAGTCGGACC.

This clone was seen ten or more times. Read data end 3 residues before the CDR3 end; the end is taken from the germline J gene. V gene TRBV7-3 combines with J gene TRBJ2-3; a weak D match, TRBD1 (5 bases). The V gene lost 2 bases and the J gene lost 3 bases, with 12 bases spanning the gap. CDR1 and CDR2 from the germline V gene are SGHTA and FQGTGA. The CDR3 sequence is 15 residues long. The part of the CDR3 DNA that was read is TGTGCCAGCAGCTTATCTCAGGGTAGGACAGATACG. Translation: CASSLSQGRTDT. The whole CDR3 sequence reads CASSLSQGRTDTQYF.

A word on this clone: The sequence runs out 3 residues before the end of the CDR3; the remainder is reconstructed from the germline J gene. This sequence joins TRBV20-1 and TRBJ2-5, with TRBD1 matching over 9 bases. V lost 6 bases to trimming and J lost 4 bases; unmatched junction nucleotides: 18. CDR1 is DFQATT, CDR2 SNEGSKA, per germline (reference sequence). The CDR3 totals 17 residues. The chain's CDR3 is CSARKGGGQGPSETQYF. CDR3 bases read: TGCAGTGCCCGGAAGGGAGGGGGACAGGGCCCTTCAGAGACC.

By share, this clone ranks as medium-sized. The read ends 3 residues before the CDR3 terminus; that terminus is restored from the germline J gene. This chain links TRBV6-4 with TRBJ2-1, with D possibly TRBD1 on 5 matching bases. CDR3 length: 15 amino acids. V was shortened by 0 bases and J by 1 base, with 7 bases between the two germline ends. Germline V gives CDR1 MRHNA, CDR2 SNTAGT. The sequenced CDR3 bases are TGTGCCAGCAGTGACTCAAGGGGATCCTACAATGAG. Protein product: CASSDSRGSYNE. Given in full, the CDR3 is CASSDSRGSYNEQFF.

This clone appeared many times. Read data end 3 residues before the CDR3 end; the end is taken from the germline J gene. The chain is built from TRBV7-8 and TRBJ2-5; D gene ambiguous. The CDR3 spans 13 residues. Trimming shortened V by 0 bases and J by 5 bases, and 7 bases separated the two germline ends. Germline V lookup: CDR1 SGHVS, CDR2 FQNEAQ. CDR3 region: CASSLAAKETQYF. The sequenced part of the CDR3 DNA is TGTGCCAGCAGCTTAGCCGCGAAGGAGACC.

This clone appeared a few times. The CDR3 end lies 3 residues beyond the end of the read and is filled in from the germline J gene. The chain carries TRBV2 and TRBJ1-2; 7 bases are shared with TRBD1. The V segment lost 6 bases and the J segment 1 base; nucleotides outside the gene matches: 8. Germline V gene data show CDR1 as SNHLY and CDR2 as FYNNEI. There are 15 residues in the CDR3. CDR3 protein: CASRITGDGNYGYTF. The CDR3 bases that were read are TGTGCCAGCAGAATCACAGGGGATGGTAACTATGGC.